This passage covers 5 T cell receptor beta chains from one sample sequenced in a study of blood T cell repertoires in COVID-19. Assay used: immunoSEQ multiplex PCR; TCRdb lists only in-frame clones, some missing. The table includes 68,000 or so clones, approximately 80% detected once. Sequencing used peripheral blood. These TCRs come from a human donor in a cohort sampled during active COVID-19.

The V and J genes are TRBV2 and TRBJ2-3; D is unclear. Germline loops: CDR1 SNHLY, CDR2 FYNNEI. V was shortened by 4 bases and J by 5 bases, with 7 bases between the two germline ends. CDR3 length equals 12 residues. CDR3 nucleotide sequence: TGTGCCAGCAGTGTCCTAGGAGATACGCAGTATTTT. Translation: CASSVLGDTQYF.

This chain uses TRBV27 with TRBJ1-5; TRBD1 is a possible D gene (6 bases). The CDR3 is 15 amino acids. Looked up from germline, CDR1 is MNHEY and CDR2 is SMNVEV (reference sequence). The germline V and J ends were trimmed by 3 bases and 1 base, with 10 bases remaining between them. CDR3 loop: CASSFRGESNQPQHF. CDR3 sequence (DNA): TGTGCCAGCAGTTTCAGGGGTGAGAGCAATCAGCCCCAGCATTTT.

The CDR3 region has the DNA TGCGCCAGCAGCTTTACGATAGCGGGAGCACGTTCAGATACGCAGTATTTT. It codes for CASSFTIAGARSDTQYF. This sequence joins TRBV5-1 and TRBJ2-3, with 9 bases matching TRBD2. Trimming at V came to 2 bases and at J to 4 bases, leaving 11 bases not matched to a gene. This CDR3 has 17 amino acids. In germline, CDR1 is SGHRS, CDR2 YFSETQ. The whole variable domain, filled in from reference TRBV5-1 and TRBJ2-3, reads KAGVTQTPRYLIKTRGQQVTLSCSPISGHRSVSWYQQTPGQGLQFLFEYFSETQRNKGNFPGRFSGRQFSNSRSEMNVSTLELGDSALYLCASSFTIAGARSDTQYFGPGTRLTVL.

The CDR3 sequence: CASSYRTGGPYEQYF. Written as DNA, the CDR3 is TGTGCCAGCAGTTATAGGACAGGGGGCCCCTACGAGCAGTACTTC. This chain links TRBV6-2 or TRBV6-3 with TRBJ2-7; 11 nucleotides agree with TRBD1. Germline V gives CDR1 MNHEY, CDR2 SVGEGT. The CDR3 runs 15 residues. Trimming cost V 3 bases and J 2 bases; bases outside gene matches: 3.

The chain couples TRBV2 to TRBJ2-7, with 11 positions matching TRBD2. Germline CDR1 is SNHLY and CDR2 is FYNNEI. This CDR3 has 15 residues. V gave up 2 bases and J gave up 5 bases; unmatched junction bases: 5. Here the CDR3 DNA reads TGTGCCAGCAGTGAACAGACTAGCGGGACCCACGAGCAGTACTTC. Its translation is CASSEQTSGTHEQYF.